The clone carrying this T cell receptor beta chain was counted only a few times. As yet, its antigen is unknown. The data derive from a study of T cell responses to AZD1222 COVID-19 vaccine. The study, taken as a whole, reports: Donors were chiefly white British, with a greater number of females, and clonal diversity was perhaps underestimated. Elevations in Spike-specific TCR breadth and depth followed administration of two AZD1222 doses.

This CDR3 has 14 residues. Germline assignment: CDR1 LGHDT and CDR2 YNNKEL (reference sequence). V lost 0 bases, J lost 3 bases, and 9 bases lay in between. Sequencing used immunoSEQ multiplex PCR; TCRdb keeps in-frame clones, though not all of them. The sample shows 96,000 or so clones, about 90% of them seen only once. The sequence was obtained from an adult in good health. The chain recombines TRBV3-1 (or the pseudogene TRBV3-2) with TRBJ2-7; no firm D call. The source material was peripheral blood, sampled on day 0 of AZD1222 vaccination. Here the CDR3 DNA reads TGTGCCAGCAGCCAAGATTGGTCAGTCTACGAGCAGTACTTC. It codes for CASSQDWSVYEQYF.